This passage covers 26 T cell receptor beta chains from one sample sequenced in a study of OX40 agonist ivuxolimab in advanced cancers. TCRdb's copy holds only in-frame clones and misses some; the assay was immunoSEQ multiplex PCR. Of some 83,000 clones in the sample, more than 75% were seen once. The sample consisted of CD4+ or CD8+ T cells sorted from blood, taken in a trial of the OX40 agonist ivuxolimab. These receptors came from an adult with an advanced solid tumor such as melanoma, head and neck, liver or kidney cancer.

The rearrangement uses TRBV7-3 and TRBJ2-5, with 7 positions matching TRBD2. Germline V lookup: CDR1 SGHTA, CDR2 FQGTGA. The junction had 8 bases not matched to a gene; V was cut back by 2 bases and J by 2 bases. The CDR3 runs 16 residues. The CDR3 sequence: CASSLGGVGVQETQYF. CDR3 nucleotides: TGTGCCAGCAGCTTAGGGGGGGTAGGAGTACAAGAGACCCAGTACTTC.

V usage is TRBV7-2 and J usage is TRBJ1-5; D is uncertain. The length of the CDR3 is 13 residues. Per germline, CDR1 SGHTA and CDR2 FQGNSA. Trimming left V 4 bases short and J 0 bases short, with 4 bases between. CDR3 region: CASSSHSNQPQHF. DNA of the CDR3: TGTGCCAGCAGCTCCCATAGCAATCAGCCCCAGCATTTT.

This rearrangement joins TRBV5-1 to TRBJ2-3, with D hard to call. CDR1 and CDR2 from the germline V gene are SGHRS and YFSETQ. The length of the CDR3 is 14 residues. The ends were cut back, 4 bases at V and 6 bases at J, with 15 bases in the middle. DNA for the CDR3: TGCGCCAGCAGCCCGACGCCTGGGCACGATACGCAGTATTTT. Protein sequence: CASSPTPGHDTQYF.

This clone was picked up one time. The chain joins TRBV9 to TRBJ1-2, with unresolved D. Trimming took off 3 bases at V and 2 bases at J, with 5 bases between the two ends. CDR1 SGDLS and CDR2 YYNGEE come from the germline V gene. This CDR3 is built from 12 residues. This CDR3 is CASSAANYGYTF. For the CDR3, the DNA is TGTGCCAGCAGCGCGGCGAACTATGGCTACACCTTC.

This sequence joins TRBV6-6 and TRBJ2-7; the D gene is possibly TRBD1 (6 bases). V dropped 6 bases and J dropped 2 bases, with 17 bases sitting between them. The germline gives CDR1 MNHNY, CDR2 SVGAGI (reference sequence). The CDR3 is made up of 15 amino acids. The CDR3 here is CASRAGAGLAYEQYF. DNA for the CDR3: TGTGCCAGCAGGGCAGGGGCAGGGCTAGCCTACGAGCAGTACTTC.

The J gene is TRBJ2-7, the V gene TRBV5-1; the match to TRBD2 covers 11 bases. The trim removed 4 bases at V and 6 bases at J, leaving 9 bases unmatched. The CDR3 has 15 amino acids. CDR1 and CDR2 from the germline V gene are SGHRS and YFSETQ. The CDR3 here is CASSLAGGGLGEQYF. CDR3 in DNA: TGCGCCAGCAGCCTAGCGGGGGGCGGCCTTGGCGAGCAGTACTTC. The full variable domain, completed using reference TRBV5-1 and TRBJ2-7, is KAGVTQTPRYLIKTRGQQVTLSCSPISGHRSVSWYQQTPGQGLQFLFEYFSETQRNKGNFPGRFSGRQFSNSRSEMNVSTLELGDSALYLCASSLAGGGLGEQYFGPGTRLTVT.

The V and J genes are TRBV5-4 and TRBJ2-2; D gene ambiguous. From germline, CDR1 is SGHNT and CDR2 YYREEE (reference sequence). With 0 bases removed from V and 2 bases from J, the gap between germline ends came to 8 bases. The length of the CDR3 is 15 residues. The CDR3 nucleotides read TGTGCCAGCAGCTTGGGTCTAGATAACACCGGGGAGCTGTTTTTT. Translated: CASSLGLDNTGELFF.

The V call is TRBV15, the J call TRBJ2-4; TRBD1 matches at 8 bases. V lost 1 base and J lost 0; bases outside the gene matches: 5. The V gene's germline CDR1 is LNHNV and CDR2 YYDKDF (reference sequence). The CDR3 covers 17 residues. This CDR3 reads CATSRASGGEAKNIQYF. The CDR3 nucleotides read TGTGCCACCAGCAGAGCCTCAGGGGGCGAAGCCAAAAACATTCAGTACTTC. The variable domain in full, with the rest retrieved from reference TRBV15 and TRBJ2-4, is DAMVIQNPRYQVTQFGKPVTLSCSQTLNHNVMYWYQQKSSQAPKLLFHYYDKDFNNEADTPDNFQSRRPNTSFCFLDIRSPGLGDTAMYLCATSRASGGEAKNIQYFGAGTRLSVL.

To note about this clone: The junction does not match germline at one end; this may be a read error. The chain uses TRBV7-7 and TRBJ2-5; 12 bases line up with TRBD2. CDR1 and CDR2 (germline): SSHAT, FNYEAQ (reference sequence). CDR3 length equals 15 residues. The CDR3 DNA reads TGTGCTAGCAGCTTAACTAGCGGGGGGAGTGAGACCCAGTACTTC. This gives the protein CASSLTSGGSETQYF.

CDR3 DNA sequence: TGCGCCAGCAGCCCTATAGGGGATCAGCCCCAGCATTTT. Its protein is CASSPIGDQPQHF. The J gene is TRBJ1-5, the V gene TRBV5-1; D perhaps matches TRBD1 (5 bases). The CDR3 contains 13 residues. CDR1 and CDR2 from the germline V gene are SGHRS and YFSETQ. Trimming shortened V by 4 bases and J by 5 bases, and 10 bases separated the two germline ends.

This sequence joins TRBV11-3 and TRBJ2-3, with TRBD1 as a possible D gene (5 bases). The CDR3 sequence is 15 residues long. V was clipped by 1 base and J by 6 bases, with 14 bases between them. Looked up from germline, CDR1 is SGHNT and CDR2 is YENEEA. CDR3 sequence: CASSLGRVAGDTQYF. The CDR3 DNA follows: TGTGCCAGCAGCTTAGGAAGGGTAGCAGGGGATACGCAGTATTTT.

This CDR3 is CATGLRVEEETQYF. The CDR3 DNA reads TGTGCCACGGGGCTTCGAGTAGAGGAAGAGACCCAGTACTTC. The J gene is TRBJ2-5, the V gene TRBV19, with D perhaps assigned TRBD1 or TRBD2 (5 bases each). This CDR3 contains 14 residues. Germline lookup yields CDR1 LNHDA and CDR2 SQIVND (reference sequence). Trimming shortened V by 10 bases and J by 3 bases, and 18 bases separated the two germline ends.

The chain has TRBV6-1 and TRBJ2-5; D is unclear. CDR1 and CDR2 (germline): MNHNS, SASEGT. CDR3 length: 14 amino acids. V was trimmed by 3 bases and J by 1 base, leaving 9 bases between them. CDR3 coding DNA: TGTGCCAGCAGTGATCAGGCACGCCAAGAGACCCAGTACTTC. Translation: CASSDQARQETQYF.

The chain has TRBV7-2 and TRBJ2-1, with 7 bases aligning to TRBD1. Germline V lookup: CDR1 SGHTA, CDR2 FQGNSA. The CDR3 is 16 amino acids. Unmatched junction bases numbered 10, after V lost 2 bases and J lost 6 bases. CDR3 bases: TGTGCCAGCAGCTTATTGCCGACAGGGTTGATCAATGAGCAGTTCTTC. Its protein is CASSLLPTGLINEQFF.

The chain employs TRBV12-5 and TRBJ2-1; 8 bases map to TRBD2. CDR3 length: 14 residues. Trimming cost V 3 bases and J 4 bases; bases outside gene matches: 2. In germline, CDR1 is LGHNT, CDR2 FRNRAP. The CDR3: CASGLAGDYNEQFF. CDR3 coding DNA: TGTGCTAGTGGTTTAGCGGGGGATTACAATGAGCAGTTCTTC.

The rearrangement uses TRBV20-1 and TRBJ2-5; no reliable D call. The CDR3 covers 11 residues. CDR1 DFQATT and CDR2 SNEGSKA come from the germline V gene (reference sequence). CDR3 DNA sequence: TGCAGCGGACCAGCCCGGGAGACCCAGTACTTC. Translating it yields CSGPARETQYF.

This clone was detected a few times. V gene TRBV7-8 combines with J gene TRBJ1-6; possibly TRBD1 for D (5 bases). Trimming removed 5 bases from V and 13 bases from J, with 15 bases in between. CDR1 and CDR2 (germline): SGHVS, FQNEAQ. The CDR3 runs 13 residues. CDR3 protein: CASSPGRDRPLHF. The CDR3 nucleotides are TGTGCCAGCAGCCCGGGACGGGACCGGCCCCTCCACTTT.

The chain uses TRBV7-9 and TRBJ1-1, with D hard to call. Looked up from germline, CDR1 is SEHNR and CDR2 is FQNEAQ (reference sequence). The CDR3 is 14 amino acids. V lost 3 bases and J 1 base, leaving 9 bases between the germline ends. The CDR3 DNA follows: TGTGCCAGCAGCTTCCTCGCCCAGAACACTGAAGCTTTCTTT. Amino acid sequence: CASSFLAQNTEAFF.

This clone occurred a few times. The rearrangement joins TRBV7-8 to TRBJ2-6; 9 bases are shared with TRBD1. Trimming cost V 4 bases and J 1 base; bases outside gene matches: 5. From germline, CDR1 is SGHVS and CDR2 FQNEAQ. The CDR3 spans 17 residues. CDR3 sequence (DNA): TGTGCCAGCAGCTACCGGGACAGGGAGTCTGGGGCCAACGTCCTGACTTTC. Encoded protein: CASSYRDRESGANVLTF.

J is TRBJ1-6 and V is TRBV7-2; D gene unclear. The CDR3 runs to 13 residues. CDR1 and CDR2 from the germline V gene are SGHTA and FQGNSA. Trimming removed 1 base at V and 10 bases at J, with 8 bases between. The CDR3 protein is CASSLERGSPLHF. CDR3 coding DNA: TGTGCCAGCAGCTTAGAGCGAGGGTCACCCCTCCACTTT. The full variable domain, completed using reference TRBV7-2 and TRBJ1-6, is GAGVSQSPSNKVTEKGKDVELRCDPISGHTALYWYRQSLGQGLEFLIYFQGNSAPDKSGLPSDRFSAERTGGSVSTLTIQRTQQEDSAVYLCASSLERGSPLHFGNGTRLTVT.

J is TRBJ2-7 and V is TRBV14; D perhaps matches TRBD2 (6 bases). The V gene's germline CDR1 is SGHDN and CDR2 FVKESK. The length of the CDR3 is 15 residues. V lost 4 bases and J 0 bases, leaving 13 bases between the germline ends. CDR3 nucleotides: TGTGCCAGCAGCCCGGGACTTTTTAGCTCCTACGAGCAGTACTTC. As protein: CASSPGLFSSYEQYF. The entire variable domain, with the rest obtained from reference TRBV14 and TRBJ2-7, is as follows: EAGVTQFPSHSVIEKGQTVTLRCDPISGHDNLYWYRRVMGKEIKFLLHFVKESKQDESGMPNNRFLAERTGGTYSTLKVQPAELEDSGVYFCASSPGLFSSYEQYFGPGTRLTVT.

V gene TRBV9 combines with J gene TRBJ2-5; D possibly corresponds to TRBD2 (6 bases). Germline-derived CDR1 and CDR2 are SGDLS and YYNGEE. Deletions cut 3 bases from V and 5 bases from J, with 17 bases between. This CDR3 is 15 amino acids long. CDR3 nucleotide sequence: TGTGCCAGCAGCGCGGAGGGGCGAAAATGGGAGACCCAGTACTTC. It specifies CASSAEGRKWETQYF.

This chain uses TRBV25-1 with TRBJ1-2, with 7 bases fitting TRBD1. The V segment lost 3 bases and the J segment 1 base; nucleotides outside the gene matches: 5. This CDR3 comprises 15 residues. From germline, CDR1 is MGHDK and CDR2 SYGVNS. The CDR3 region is CASSEPGQHNYGYTF. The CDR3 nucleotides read TGTGCCAGCAGTGAGCCGGGACAGCATAACTATGGCTACACCTTC.

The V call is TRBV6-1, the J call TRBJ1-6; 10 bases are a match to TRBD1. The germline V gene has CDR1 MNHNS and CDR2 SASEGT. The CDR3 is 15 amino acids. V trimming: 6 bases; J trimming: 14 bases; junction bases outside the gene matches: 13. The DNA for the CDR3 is TGTGCCAGCAGCAAACCGGGACAGGGGAGGTCATCCCTCCACTTT. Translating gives CASSKPGQGRSSLHF.

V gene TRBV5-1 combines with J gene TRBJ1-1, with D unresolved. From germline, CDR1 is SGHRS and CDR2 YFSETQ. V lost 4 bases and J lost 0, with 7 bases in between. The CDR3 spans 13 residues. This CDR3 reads CASSVAMNTEAFF. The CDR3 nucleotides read TGCGCCAGCAGCGTGGCCATGAACACTGAAGCTTTCTTT.

CDR3 DNA: TGTGCCAGCAGTTTCCCGGATGGGGGCTACACCTTC. This gives the protein CASSFPDGGYTF. The V call is TRBV28, the J call TRBJ1-2; no clear D gene. The germline V gene encodes CDR1 MDHEN and CDR2 SYDVKM. Trimming stripped 3 bases from V and 8 bases from J, with 10 bases between. The CDR3 has 12 residues.